A single sample gave rise to the 2 T cell receptor beta chains below, sequenced in a study of TIL therapy for anti-PD-1-resistant metastatic lung cancer. The libraries were made with immunoSEQ v3. Assay used: immunoSEQ multiplex PCR; TCRdb lists only in-frame clones, some missing. Among about 25,000 clones listed, about two thirds were seen once. Stated time point: pre-treatment sample, taken before nivolumab and TIL therapy. Tumor tissue came from excised metastases, mostly pleural nodules or supraclavicular lymph nodes. The material was tumor tissue, obtained at baseline. The receptor set was obtained from a person aged 25-80 years with non-small cell lung cancer.

This chain uses TRBV5-4 with TRBJ1-1, with 9 bases that match TRBD1. CDR3 length: 16 residues. The junction had 10 bases not matched to a gene; V was cut back by 2 bases and J by 5 bases. Germline V gives CDR1 SGHNT, CDR2 YYREEE (reference sequence). In nucleotides, the CDR3 is TGTGCCAGCAGCTTTAAGCCCCCGACAGGGGGTACTGAAGCTTTCTTT. Protein product: CASSFKPPTGGTEAFF.

The sample holds one count of this clone. The gene calls are TRBV11-3 and TRBJ2-7; 7 bases match TRBD1. The trim removed 5 bases at V and 0 bases at J, leaving 10 bases unmatched. Germline CDR1 reads SGHNT; CDR2 reads YENEEA. The CDR3 totals 16 residues. This CDR3 is CASSPPGQATSYEQYF. The CDR3 nucleotides read TGTGCCAGCAGCCCACCCGGACAGGCAACCTCCTACGAGCAGTACTTC. The full variable domain, its missing parts supplied by reference TRBV11-3 and TRBJ2-7, is EAGVVQSPRYKIIEKKQPVAFWCNPISGHNTLYWYLQNLGQGPELLIRYENEEAVDDSQLPKDRFSAERLKGVDSTLKIQPAELGDSAVYLCASSPPGQATSYEQYFGPGTRLTVT.